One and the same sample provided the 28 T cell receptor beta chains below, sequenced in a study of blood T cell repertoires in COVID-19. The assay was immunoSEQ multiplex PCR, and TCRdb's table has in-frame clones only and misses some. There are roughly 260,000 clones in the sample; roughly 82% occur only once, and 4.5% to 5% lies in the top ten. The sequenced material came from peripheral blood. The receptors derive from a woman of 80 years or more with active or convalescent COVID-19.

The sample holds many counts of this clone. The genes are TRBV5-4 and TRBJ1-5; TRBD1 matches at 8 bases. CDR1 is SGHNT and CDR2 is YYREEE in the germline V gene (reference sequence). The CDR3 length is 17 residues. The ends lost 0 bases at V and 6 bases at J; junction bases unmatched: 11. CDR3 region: CASSLGGGTGLGQPQHF. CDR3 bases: TGTGCCAGCAGCTTGGGTGGGGGGACAGGCCTTGGTCAGCCCCAGCATTTT.

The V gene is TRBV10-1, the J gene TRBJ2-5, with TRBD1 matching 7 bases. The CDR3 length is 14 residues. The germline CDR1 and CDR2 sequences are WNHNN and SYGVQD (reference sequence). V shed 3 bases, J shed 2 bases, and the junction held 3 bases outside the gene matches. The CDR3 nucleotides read TGCGCCAGCAGTGAACAGGGGAGTCAAGAGACCCAGTACTTC. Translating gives CASSEQGSQETQYF.

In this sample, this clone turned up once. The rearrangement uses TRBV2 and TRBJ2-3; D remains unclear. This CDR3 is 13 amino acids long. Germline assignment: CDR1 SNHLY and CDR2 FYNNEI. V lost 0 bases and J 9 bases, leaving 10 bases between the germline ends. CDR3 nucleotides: TGTGCCAGCAGTGAAGCCCCTAGGAGCACGCAGTATTTT. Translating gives CASSEAPRSTQYF.

CDR3 residues: CASRPGQGAIYEKLFF. The CDR3 region has the DNA TGCGCCAGCAGACCCGGACAGGGGGCGATTTATGAAAAACTGTTTTTT. This chain joins TRBV5-1 and TRBJ1-4; 11 bases are shared with TRBD1. CDR1 is SGHRS and CDR2 is YFSETQ in the germline V gene. This CDR3 contains 16 residues. Trimming removed 5 bases from V and 6 bases from J; junction bases left unmatched: 9.

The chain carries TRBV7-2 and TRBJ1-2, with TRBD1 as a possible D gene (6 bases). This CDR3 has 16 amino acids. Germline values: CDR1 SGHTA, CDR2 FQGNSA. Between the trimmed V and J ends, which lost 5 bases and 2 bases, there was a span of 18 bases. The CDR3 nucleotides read TGTGCCAGCAGCAAGAGCCGGGGGGCGGCGAACTATGGCTACACCTTC. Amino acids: CASSKSRGAANYGYTF.

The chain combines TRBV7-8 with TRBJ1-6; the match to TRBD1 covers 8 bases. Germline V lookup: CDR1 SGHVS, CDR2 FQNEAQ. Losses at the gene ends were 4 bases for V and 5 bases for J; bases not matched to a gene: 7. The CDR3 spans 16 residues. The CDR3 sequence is CASSSPGTGDNSPLHF. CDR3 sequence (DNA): TGTGCCAGCAGCTCCCCGGGGACAGGAGATAATTCACCCCTCCACTTT.

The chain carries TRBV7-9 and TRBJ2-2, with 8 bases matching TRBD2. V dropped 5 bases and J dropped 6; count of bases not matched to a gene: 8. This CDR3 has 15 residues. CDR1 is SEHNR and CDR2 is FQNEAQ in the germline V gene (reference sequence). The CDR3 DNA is TGTGCCAGCAGCCCCGCTCCGGGGGGGTCCGGGGAGCTGTTTTTT. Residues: CASSPAPGGSGELFF.

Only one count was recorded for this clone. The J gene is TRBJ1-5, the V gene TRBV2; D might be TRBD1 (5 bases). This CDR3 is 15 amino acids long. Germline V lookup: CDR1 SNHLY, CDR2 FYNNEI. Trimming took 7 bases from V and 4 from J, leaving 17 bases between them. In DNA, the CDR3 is TGTGCCAGCAAGGAACAGGCTGAGGCAAATCAGCCCCAGCATTTT. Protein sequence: CASKEQAEANQPQHF.

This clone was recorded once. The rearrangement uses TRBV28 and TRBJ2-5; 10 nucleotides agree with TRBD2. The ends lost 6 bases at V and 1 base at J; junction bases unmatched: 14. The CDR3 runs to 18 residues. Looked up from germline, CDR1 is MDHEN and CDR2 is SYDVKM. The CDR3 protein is CASRSSGRYLISQETQYF. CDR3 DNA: TGTGCCAGCAGATCTAGCGGGAGATACTTAATTTCCCAAGAGACCCAGTACTTC. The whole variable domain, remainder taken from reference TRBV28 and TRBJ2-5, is DVKVTQSSRYLVKRTGEKVFLECVQDMDHENMFWYRQDPGLGLRLIYFSYDVKMKEKGDIPEGYSVSREKKERFSLILESASTNQTSMYLCASRSSGRYLISQETQYFGPGTRLLVL.

The CDR3 DNA follows: TGCGCCAGCAGCTTCGAAAAGAGCGTAGATACGCAGTATTTT. Amino acid sequence: CASSFEKSVDTQYF. This chain uses TRBV5-1 with TRBJ2-3; no clear D. Germline assignment: CDR1 SGHRS and CDR2 YFSETQ. The CDR3 extends over 14 amino acids. Trimming took 2 bases from V and 5 from J, leaving 12 bases between them.

The CDR3 nucleotides are TGTGCCAGCAGTGAAGCGCTTCAGGGGCCTACGAACACCGGGGAGCTGTTTTTT. Its protein product is CASSEALQGPTNTGELFF. The chain combines TRBV6-1 with TRBJ2-2; the D gene is possibly TRBD1 (6 bases). There are 18 residues in the CDR3. From germline, CDR1 is MNHNS and CDR2 SASEGT. The V gene lost 0 bases and the J gene lost 0 bases, with 14 bases spanning the gap.

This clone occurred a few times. The CDR3 spells CASSERTQGGRTEAFF. CDR3 bases: TGTGCCAGCAGTGAGAGGACCCAGGGGGGTCGGACTGAAGCTTTCTTT. This chain connects TRBV6-1 to TRBJ1-1; 7 nucleotides line up with TRBD1. The V gene end was trimmed by 3 bases and the J gene end by 5 bases; junction bases not matched to a gene: 12. The CDR3 is 16 residues long. Per the germline V gene, CDR1 is MNHNS and CDR2 is SASEGT.

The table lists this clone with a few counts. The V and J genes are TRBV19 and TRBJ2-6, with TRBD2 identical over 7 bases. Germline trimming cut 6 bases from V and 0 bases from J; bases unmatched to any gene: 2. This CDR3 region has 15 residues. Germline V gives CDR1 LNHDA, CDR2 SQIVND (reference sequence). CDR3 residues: CASSGRFSGANVLTF. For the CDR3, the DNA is TGTGCCAGTAGCGGGAGGTTCTCTGGGGCCAACGTCCTGACTTTC.

The CDR3 here is CATGLAGGETQYF. The CDR3, as DNA: TGTGCCACCGGACTAGCGGGGGGAGAGACCCAGTACTTC. The genes are TRBV7-2 and TRBJ2-5, with TRBD2 matching 14 bases. In germline, CDR1 is SGHTA, CDR2 FQGNSA. Trimming at V came to 10 bases and at J to 4 bases, leaving 2 bases not matched to a gene. The CDR3 has 13 amino acids.

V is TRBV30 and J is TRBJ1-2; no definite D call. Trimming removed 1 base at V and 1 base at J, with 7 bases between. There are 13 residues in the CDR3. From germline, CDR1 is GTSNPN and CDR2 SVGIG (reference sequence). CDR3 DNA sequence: TGTGCCTGGAGTGGGCCGATTAACTATGGCTACACCTTC. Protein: CAWSGPINYGYTF.

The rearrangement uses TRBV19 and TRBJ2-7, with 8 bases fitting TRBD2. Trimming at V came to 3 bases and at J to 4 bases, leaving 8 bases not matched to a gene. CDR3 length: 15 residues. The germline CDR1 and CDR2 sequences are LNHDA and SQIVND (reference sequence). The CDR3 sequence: CASSIPGRAGYEQYF. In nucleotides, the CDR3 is TGTGCCAGTAGTATCCCCGGGAGGGCCGGTTACGAGCAGTACTTC.

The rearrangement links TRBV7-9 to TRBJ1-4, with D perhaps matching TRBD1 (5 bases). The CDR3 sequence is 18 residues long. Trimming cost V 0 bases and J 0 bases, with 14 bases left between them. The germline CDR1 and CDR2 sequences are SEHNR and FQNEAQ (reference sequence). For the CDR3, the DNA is TGTGCCAGCAGCTTAGCGGCGTATACGGGGGCAACTAATGAAAAACTGTTTTTT. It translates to CASSLAAYTGATNEKLFF.

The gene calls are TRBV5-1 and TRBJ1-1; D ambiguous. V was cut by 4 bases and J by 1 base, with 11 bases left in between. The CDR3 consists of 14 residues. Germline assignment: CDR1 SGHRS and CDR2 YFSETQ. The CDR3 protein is CASSMGSGNTEAFF. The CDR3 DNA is TGCGCCAGCAGCATGGGGTCAGGGAACACTGAAGCTTTCTTT. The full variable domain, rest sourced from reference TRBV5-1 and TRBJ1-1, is KAGVTQTPRYLIKTRGQQVTLSCSPISGHRSVSWYQQTPGQGLQFLFEYFSETQRNKGNFPGRFSGRQFSNSRSEMNVSTLELGDSALYLCASSMGSGNTEAFFGQGTRLTVV.

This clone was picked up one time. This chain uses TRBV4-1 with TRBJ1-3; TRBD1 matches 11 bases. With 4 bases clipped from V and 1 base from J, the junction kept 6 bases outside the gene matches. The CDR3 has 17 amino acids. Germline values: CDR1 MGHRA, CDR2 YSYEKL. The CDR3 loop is CASSPSDRGQSGNTIYF. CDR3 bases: TGCGCCAGCAGCCCGTCGGACAGGGGGCAATCTGGAAACACCATATATTTT.

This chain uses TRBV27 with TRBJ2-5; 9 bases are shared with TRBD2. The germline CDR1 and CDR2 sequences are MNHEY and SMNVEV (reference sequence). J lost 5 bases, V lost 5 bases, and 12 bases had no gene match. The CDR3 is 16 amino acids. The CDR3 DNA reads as TGTGCCAGCAGTCCACCGGGACTAGCCCTCCGGGAGACCCAGTACTTC. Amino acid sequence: CASSPPGLALRETQYF.

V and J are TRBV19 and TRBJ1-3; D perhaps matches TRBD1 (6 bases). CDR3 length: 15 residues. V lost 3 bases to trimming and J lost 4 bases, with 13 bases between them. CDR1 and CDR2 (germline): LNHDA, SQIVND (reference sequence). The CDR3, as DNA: TGTGCCAGTAGTATGCGCAGGGGCCCAGGAAACACCATATATTTT. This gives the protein CASSMRRGPGNTIYF. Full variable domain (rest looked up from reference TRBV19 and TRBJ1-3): DGGITQSPKYLFRKEGQNVTLSCEQNLNHDAMYWYRQDPGQGLRLIYYSQIVNDFQKGDIAEGYSVSREKKESFPLTVTSAQKNPTAFYLCASSMRRGPGNTIYFGEGSWLTVV.

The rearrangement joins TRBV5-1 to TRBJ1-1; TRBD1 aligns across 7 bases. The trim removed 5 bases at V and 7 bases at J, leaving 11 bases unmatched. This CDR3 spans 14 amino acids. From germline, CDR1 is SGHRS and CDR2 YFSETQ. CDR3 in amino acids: CASRGQGVTVEAFF. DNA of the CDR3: TGCGCCAGCAGAGGTCAGGGGGTGACGGTTGAAGCTTTCTTT.

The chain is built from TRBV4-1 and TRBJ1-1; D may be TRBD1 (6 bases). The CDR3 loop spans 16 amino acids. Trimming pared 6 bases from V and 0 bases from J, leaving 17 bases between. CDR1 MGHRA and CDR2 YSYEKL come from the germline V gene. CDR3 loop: CASRRQAGRLNTEAFF. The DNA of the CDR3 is TGCGCCAGCAGGCGACAGGCCGGGAGGTTGAACACTGAAGCTTTCTTT.

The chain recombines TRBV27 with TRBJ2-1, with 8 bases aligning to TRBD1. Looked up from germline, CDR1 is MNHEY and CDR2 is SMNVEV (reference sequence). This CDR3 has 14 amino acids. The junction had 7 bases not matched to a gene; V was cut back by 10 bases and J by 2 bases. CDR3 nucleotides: TGTGCCACCCAGGGGGCTATGACCTACAATGAGCAGTTCTTC. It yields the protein CATQGAMTYNEQFF.

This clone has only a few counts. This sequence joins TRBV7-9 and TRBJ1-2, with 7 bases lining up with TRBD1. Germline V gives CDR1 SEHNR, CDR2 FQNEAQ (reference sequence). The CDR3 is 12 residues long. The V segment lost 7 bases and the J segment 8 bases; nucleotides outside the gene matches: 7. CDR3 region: CASTRDSEGYTF. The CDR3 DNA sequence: TGTGCCAGCACACGGGACAGCGAAGGCTACACCTTC.

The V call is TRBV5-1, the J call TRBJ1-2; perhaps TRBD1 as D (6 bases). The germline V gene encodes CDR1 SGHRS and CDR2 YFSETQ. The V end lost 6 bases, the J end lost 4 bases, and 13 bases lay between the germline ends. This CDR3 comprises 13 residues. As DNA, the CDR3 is TGCGCCAGCACCCCCGACAGGCTCTATGGCTACACCTTC. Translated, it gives CASTPDRLYGYTF.

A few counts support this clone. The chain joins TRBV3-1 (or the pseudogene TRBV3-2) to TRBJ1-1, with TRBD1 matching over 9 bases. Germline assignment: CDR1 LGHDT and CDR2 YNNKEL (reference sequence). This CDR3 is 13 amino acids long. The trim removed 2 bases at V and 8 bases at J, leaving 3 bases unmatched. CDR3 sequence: CASSQRDRVEAFF. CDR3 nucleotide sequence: TGTGCCAGCAGCCAAAGGGACAGGGTAGAAGCTTTCTTT.

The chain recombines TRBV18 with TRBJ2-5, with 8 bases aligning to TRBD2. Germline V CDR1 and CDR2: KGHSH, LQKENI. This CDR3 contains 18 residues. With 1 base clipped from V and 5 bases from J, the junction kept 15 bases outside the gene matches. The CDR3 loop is CASSPQRPGLEGEETQYF. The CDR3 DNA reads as TGTGCCAGCTCACCACAAAGACCGGGACTAGAGGGAGAGGAGACCCAGTACTTC.